This TCR beta chain was recorded in a study of T cells in Graves' hyperthyroidism and ophthalmopathy. Patients were excluded because of uncontrolled infection, other autoimmune disease, pregnancy or lactation. The CDR3 length is 12 residues. CDR1 and CDR2 from the germline V gene are GTSNPN and SVGIG (reference sequence). Trimming removed 2 bases at V and 7 bases at J, with 9 bases between. What was amplified from RNA transcripts were TCR beta CDR3 regions. The TCR CDR3 first-round RT-PCR relied on the HTBI primer set. MiXCR, run by TCRdb on the multiplex PCR reads, gives a single entry per CDR3 protein. Among 500,000 to 650,000 distinct CDR3 sequences listed, 13% to 15% were seen once. Whole-study results and caveats: Most thyroid clonotypes expanded above 0.001 appeared in blood too.

This clonotype was seen repeatedly, ten times or more. Its antigen is currently unknown. This sequence originates from a woman aged 45-59 years with Graves' ophthalmopathy. The chain combines TRBV30 with TRBJ2-1; D gene unclear. Material for sequencing was blood. The CDR3 spells CAWSQGLNEQFF. The CDR3 DNA reads as TGTGCCTGGAGTCAAGGGCTTAATGAGCAGTTCTTC.